The text below deals with one T cell receptor beta chain. Its specific antigen is unknown. No much larger clone exists at a distance of one base, and base qualities are not known. In total, fewer than 750 healthy bone marrow donors made up the cohort. Cohort members were all nominally healthy when sampled, although unrecorded immune exposures were likely present. The donor was CMV seropositive and was included in the group of some 290 seropositive cohort members. Every donor gave a peripheral blood sample, and the peripheral blood mononuclear cells from that sample were used for TCR beta sequencing. The Qiagen DNeasy Blood Extraction Kit was used to extract genomic DNA from the blood cell samples. This sample was included in a study of cytomegalovirus exposure and HLA in healthy donors (dated by TCRdb to 2015 to 2018). In the study overall: In an earlier analysis of 450 to 750 of the donors, roughly 300 Gb of sequence data and 90 million to 120 million unique TCR beta sequences from approximately 180 million T cells were reported. Both class I and class II loci were covered by HLA typing, at four-digit resolution. Genome-wide SNP genotypes for about 65% of the roughly 700 donors were used in a later genetic analysis, which treated that subset as a discovery cohort. Five DR-DQ haplotypes were handled as single units for association and clustering, since linkage in the cohort was strong. The study aimed to test whether cataloging public T cell receptors could reveal signatures of past pathogen exposure. A separate validation cohort of roughly 110 different subjects was used in addition to the roughly 700-subject first cohort. In an earlier analysis of over 550 of the donors, high-throughput TCR beta sequencing was used to judge whether each TCR beta V gene segment behaved as functional or pseudogenic. Donor age, sex, ethnicity and CMV serostatus were compiled together with the repertoire data. Rather than drawing on any new phenotypic data, the later analysis identified candidate immune exposures from TCR beta sequences and the way those sequences occurred across donors. The study used immunosequencing to profile the T cell repertoires of hundreds of subjects and linked those repertoires to cytomegalovirus serostatus. Of the 350 to 450 genotyped donors, over 65% fell in the genetic ancestry cluster associated with self-reported Caucasian donors. Every repertoire in the discovery cohort had been generated on one and the same sequencing platform. To study patterns of TCR occurrence, a later analysis re-analyzed previously published TCR beta repertoires from more than 550 donors and added high-resolution HLA genotyping. Among about 390 genotyped donors of the cohort, an average of about 240,000 unique TCR beta nucleotide sequences were sequenced per donor, roughly a sixth of them non-productive. An early release covering about 600 HLA-typed donors comprised approximately 300 gigabases of sequencing data and roughly 85 million unique TCR sequences. The number of typed donors differed by locus: 629-630 for A, B, C, DRB1 and DQB1; approximately 540 for DQA1; 600 to 610 for DPA1; and 400 to 480 for DPB1. The study combined high-throughput TCR immunosequencing, statistical association of individual TCRs with disease status, and machine learning to predict cytomegalovirus infection status.

The CDR3 runs 17 residues from the cysteine to the phenylalanine. Only the CDR3 region is kept as DNA, spanning 51 bases read in frame from base 1. The library was built by means of the immunoSEQ multiplex PCR assay. A mixture of 60 forward primers for TCR Vbeta segments and 13 reverse primers for TCR Jbeta segments was used in the multiplex PCR. Amplification of the CDR3 region of rearranged TCR beta genes was performed with a multiplex PCR assay on genomic DNA. Amplified TCR beta libraries were sequenced as 87-base-pair reads on the Illumina HiSeq System. Processing in the source paper ran as follows. Across the 500 to 850 repertoires, a later analysis counted 75 million to 90 million unique TCR beta chains, approximately 12 million of which were shared by at least two donors. To remove PCR and sequencing errors, raw reads were error-corrected and collapsed into unique sequences using a nearest-neighbor algorithm that merged closely related sequences. To assign V, D and J gene segments, CDR3 sequences were aligned to IMGT reference sequences. For a sequence to be retained, a match of at least six nucleotides was required to both a V gene segment and a J gene segment. Rearrangements were classified as productive when the CDR3 lacked stop codons and remained in frame with V and J, and all other rearrangements were classified as non-productive. CDR3 was defined according to IMGT convention as the region running from the second conserved V-encoded cysteine to the conserved J-encoded phenylalanine. In an earlier analysis of some 550 of the donors, sequences lacking an unambiguous match to a single V gene segment were excluded. In an earlier analysis of approximately 610 of the donors, V segments were called functional above 56.7% productive rearrangements and were called segregating when the between-donor standard deviation exceeded 5%. A statistical classification framework was developed to diagnose cytomegalovirus status using the catalog of TCR beta chain sequences. In a later analysis, TCR nucleotide sequences were compared against IMGT/GENE-DB human TR gene sequences so that V and J genes could be assigned. A later analysis assigned CDR3 sequences and most-parsimonious VDJ recombination scenarios with the TCRdist pipeline. In a later analysis, every TCR beta chain was defined by the combination of its CDR3 amino acid sequence and its V-gene family, and reads without a unique V-gene family were dropped. As a way to deal with suspected cross-contamination and a sequencing artifact, a later analysis dropped 640 or so nucleotide sequences that were highly shared and had low generation probability. In a later analysis, a clonal expansion index for each public chain was calculated from normalized within-repertoire ranks of inferred template counts. A later analysis computed generation probabilities with a VDJ recombination model fitted to out-of-frame rearrangements, and checked the results against IGoR. In a later analysis, TCR-TCR, TCR-HLA and TCR-CMV co-occurrence was scored with hypergeometric tests, and a repertoire-size bias correction was applied to TCR pairs. False discovery rates were estimated in a later analysis by permuting HLA or CMV assignments 20 times. In a later analysis, co-occurring TCRs were grouped using DBSCAN, and TCRdist sequence similarity was added for clustering within HLA-allele-positive subsets. Co-occurrence clustering excluded repertoires with fewer than 30,000 or more than 120,000 public chains, plus five with anomalous nucleotide sharing. TCRdb carries this immuneACCESS record with in-frame sequences only. Its versions omit some clonotypes, under half of them owing to an unresolved V gene in the studies checked, with the rest unexplained. The DNA gave D and trimming, while V, J and clone size come from that table. This sample holds 80,000 to 95,000 clones; approximately 89% were observed only once. Jointly, the top ten make up approximately 10% of the sample.

General findings and caveats noted by the study authors: Roughly uniform sequencing depth across donors was assumed in presence/absence analyses, although this assumption may not hold. HLA typing was unavailable for some donors at each locus, so association tests used only the typed subset. When HLA alleles, especially DR and DQ, strongly co-occurred, attributing TCR associations to individual alleles was difficult. Three of the identified cytomegalovirus-associated TCR beta chains were confirmed in vitro to be specific for cytomegalovirus antigens. Correlated functional status among segregating V segments might be attributable to linkage disequilibrium, but an unknown experimental factor could not be ruled out. According to a later analysis, most CMV-associated TCR beta chains appeared to be HLA-restricted, and the HLA associations seemed to be driven largely by CMV exposure. A total of fewer than 200 TCR beta chains were listed by the study as associated with cytomegalovirus. In a later genetic analysis, fewer N-insertions in productive TCRs were reported among donors in an Asian-associated ancestry cluster than the roughly 710-donor mean. The sequencing pipeline was judged likely to have produced a cluster of highly shared sequence variants as a technical artifact. According to a later analysis, TCR association rates differed among HLA loci, with DRB1 alleles showing the most associated TCRs and HLA-C alleles showing the fewest. This cohort had only TCR beta chains sequenced, and the lack of alpha or paired-chain data limited which features could be detected. In a later analysis, HLA-associated TCR beta chains showed more clonal expansion and lower generation probabilities than non-associated chains that were equally common. Because counts were too low, 15 to 20 rarely observed V segments, including chromosome 9 orphons, were excluded from the earlier analysis of several hundred of the donors. It was suggested by the authors that the approach could potentially be generalized to other disease states and immunological phenotypes. Cytomegalovirus status was reported to be diagnosed by the classifier with high specificity and sensitivity in both the original and validation cohorts. A further reported finding was that TCR beta sequences accurately predicted the HLA-A and HLA-B alleles for most subjects in the first cohort. In an earlier analysis of about 550 of the donors, most TCR beta V segments were observed in productive rearrangements about 87% or about 30% of the time, broadly matching IMGT annotations. The only immune exposure information available for the cohort was CMV serostatus. Some IMGT-functional V segments, including TRBV6-2 and TRBV6-3, could not be told apart with the 87-base-pair reads, so those segments were excluded. An association between a missense DCLRE1C variant and V-gene and J-gene trimming of TCR beta chains was found in a later genetic analysis and replicated in an independent cohort. Most TCR sequences were observed very rarely across donors, whereas some public TCRs were present in many individuals. In a later analysis, 16,951 TCR beta sequences were associated with specific HLA alleles at a false discovery rate of 0.05. According to a later analysis, parvovirus B19, influenza, CMV and Epstein-Barr virus appeared linked to several top co-occurrence clusters.

Specimen: PBMCs. The receptor was derived from a man aged 30 to 45 in good health and CMV-seropositive. The V and J segments used are TRBV21-1 and TRBJ1-4; TRBD1 reflects the table's D call only, with no check against the DNA. TRBV21-1 corresponds to a pseudogene. The DNA sequence is given as TGTGCCAGCAGCAATGGGACAGGGGTTGTATCTAATGAAAAACTGTTTTTT. It encodes CASSNGTGVVSNEKLFF.